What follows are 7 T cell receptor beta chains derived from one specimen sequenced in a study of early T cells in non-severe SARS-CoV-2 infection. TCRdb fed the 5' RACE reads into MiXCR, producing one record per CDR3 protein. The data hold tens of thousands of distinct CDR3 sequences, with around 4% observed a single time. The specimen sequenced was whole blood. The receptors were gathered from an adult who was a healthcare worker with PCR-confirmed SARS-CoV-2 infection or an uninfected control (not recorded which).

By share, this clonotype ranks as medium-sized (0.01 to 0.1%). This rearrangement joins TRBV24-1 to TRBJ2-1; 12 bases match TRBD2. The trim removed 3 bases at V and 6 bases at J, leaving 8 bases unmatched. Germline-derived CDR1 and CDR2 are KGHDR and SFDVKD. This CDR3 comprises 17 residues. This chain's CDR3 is CATSDPQTSGGRNEQFF. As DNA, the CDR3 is TGTGCCACCAGTGATCCACAGACTAGCGGGGGCCGCAATGAGCAGTTCTTC.

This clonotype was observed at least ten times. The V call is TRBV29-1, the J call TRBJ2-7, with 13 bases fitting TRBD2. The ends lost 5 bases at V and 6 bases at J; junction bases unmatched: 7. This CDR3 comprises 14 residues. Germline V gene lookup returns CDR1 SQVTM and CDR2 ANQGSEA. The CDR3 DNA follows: TGCAGCGTTACTAGCGGGAGGGCCGCGGGCGAGCAGTACTTC. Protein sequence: CSVTSGRAAGEQYF.

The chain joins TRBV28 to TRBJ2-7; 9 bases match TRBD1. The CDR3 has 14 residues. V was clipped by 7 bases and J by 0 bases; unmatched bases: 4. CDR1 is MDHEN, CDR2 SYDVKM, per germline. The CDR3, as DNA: TGTGCCAGCACCACGGGACAGGGCTCCTACGAGCAGTACTTC. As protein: CASTTGQGSYEQYF.

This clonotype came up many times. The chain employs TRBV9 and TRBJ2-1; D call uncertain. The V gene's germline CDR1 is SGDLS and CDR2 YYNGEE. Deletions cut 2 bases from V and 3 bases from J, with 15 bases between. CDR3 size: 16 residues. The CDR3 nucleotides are TGTGCCAGCAGCGTGTCGGGCCTATTAAGCTACAATGAGCAGTTCTTC. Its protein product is CASSVSGLLSYNEQFF.

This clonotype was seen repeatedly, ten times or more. The CDR3 DNA sequence: TGCAGTGCGAGTGACGGGGGGGCAGATACGCAGTATTTT. This gives the protein CSASDGGADTQYF. The J gene is TRBJ2-3, the V gene TRBV20-1; 8 bases match TRBD2. From germline, CDR1 is DFQATT and CDR2 SNEGSKA (reference sequence). This CDR3 region has 13 residues. Losses at the gene ends were 6 bases for V and 4 bases for J; bases not matched to a gene: 6.

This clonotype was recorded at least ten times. In nucleotides, the CDR3 is TGTGCCAGCAGCCCGACTAGGTGGGAGCAGTACTTC. Translated, it gives CASSPTRWEQYF. The chain carries TRBV14 and TRBJ2-7, with D perhaps TRBD2 (6 bases). The CDR3 consists of 12 residues. Trimming removed 4 bases from V and 7 bases from J, with 11 bases in between. Germline values: CDR1 SGHDN, CDR2 FVKESK.

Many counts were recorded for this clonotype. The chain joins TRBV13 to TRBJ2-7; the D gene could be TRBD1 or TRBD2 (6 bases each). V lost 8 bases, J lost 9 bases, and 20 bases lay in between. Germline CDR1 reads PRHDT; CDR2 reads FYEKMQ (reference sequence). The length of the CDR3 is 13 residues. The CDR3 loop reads CASRAGRDIVQYF. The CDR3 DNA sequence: TGTGCCAGCCGAGCGGGCAGGGACATAGTGCAGTACTTC.